The sample holds a few counts of the clone carrying this T cell receptor (beta chain). Antigen unknown. This entry comes from a study of T cells in Graves' hyperthyroidism and ophthalmopathy. Study at large: At the time of initial diagnosis and before any treatment, peripheral blood was collected.

Regions amplified from RNA transcripts were the TCR beta CDR3 regions. Carried out on the TCR CDR3, a first-round RT-PCR used the HTBI primer set. MiXCR, run by TCRdb on the multiplex PCR reads, gives a single entry per CDR3 protein. The sample has roughly 740,000 distinct CDR3 sequences; around 15% are singletons. There are 15 residues in the CDR3. After removal of 10 bases from V and 3 bases from J, the junction contained 7 bases not matched to a gene. The germline V gene encodes CDR1 SEHNR and CDR2 FQNEAQ (reference sequence). The PBMCs had their origin in 7.5 to 10 ml of fresh peripheral blood. Study-level points and caveats: Most clonotypes that expanded in the thyroid above 0.001 also showed up in blood.

V and J are TRBV7-9 and TRBJ2-6, with 9 bases lining up with TRBD1. The specimen sequenced was blood. The TCR was taken from a man aged 18 to 30 with Graves' hyperthyroidism. The CDR3 loop reads CATRTGEGGANVLTF. CDR3 nucleotide sequence: TGTGCCACCCGGACAGGGGAGGGTGGGGCCAACGTCCTGACTTTC.